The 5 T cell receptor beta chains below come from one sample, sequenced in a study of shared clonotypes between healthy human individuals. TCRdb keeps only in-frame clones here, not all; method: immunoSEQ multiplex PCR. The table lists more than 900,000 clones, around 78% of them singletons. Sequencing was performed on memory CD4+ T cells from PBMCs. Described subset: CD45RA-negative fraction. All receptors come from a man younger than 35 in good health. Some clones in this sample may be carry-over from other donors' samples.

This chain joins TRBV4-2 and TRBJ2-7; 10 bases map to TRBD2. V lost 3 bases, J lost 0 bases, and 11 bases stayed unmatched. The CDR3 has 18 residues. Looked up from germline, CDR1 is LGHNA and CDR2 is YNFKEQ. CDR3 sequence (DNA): TGTGCCAGCAGCCAGTTCACAGTGGCTAGCGGGAGCTCCTACGAGCAGTACTTC. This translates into CASSQFTVASGSSYEQYF.

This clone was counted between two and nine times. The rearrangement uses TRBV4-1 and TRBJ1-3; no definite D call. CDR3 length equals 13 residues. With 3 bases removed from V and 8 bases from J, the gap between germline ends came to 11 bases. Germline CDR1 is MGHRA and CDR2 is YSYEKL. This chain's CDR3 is CASSHEGRDTIYF. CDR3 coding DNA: TGCGCCAGCAGCCACGAGGGCAGAGACACCATATATTTT.

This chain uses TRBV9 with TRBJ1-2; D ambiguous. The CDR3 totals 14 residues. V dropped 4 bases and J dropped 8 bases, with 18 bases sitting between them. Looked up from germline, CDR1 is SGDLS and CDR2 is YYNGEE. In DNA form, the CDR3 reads TGTGCCAGCAGCTCTCTAAGCACCCCGGGCGGCTACACCTTC. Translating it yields CASSSLSTPGGYTF.

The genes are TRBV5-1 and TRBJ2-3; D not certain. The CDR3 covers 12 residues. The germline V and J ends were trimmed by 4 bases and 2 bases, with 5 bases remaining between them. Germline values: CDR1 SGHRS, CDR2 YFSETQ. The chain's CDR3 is CASSRPTDTQYF. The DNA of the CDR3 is TGCGCCAGCAGCCGACCCACAGATACGCAGTATTTT.

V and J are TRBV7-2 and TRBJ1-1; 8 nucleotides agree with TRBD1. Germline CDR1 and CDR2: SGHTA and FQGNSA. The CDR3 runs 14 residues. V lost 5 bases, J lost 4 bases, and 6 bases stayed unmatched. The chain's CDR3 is CASSIGQGGTEAFF. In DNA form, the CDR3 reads TGTGCCAGCAGCATAGGACAGGGAGGCACTGAAGCTTTCTTT.